The sequence of this T cell receptor beta chain was determined in a study of T cells in Graves' hyperthyroidism and ophthalmopathy. The source material, RNA transcripts, was used to amplify TCR beta CDR3 regions. During a first-round RT-PCR of the TCR CDR3, the HTBI primer set was used. Each CDR3 protein gets one entry after TCRdb re-called the multiplex PCR reads with MiXCR. The sample has 480,000 or so distinct CDR3 sequences, over 45% seen once; the top ten hold about 43%. Germline CDR1 is SEHNR and CDR2 is FQNEAQ (reference sequence). The CDR3 loop spans 15 amino acids. V was clipped by 6 bases and J by 2 bases; unmatched bases: 5. Uncontrolled infection, other autoimmune disease, pregnancy or lactation disqualified patients from enrolment. The diagnoses drew upon clinical symptoms, serum thyroxine and TRAb, thyroid ultrasound and orbital computed tomography. A word on this clonotype: Its antigen is currently unknown.

Whole-study findings and limits: Most thyroid clonotypes that were expanded above 0.001 also turned up in blood. Ophthalmopathy stood apart from stable hyperthyroidism in a 13 V-J model.

Input material: peripheral blood or thyroid tissue (not recorded which). This clonotype was obtained from an adult woman with Graves' disease, either hyperthyroidism or ophthalmopathy (not recorded which). V and J are TRBV7-9 and TRBJ2-7; 12 positions match TRBD2. CDR3 region: CASSFRTSGTYEQYF. CDR3 nucleotide sequence: TGTGCCAGCAGTTTCCGGACTAGCGGGACCTACGAGCAGTACTTC.